A selection of T cell receptor beta chains follows, all from one sample in a study of tumor-infiltrating lymphocytes in primary liver carcinoma. Each CDR3 protein is one row after TCRdb ran MiXCR on the multiplex PCR reads. The repertoire includes more than 45,000 distinct CDR3 sequences, about 80% of them detected once, and approximately 25% sits in the top ten. Sequencing input: liver tumor tissue from sampling region 5. These receptors originate from a man aged 35-49 years with primary liver carcinoma and hepatitis B virus infection. CDR3s include the opening cysteine and the closing phenylalanine or tryptophan. The order of the fields is D gene, J gene, clone size, V gene, CDR3 protein, CDR3 DNA. A D gene is named only where the DNA matches it firmly. A clone size is listed for some rows: how often the clone was seen (once, few, many), or a class if it is expanded.

D gene: TRBD2; J gene: TRBJ2-1; clone size: -; V gene: TRBV5-1; CDR3 protein: CASNLGLAGEELF; CDR3 DNA: TGCGCCAGCAACTTGGGACTAGCGGGTGAGGAGCTCTTC
D gene: -; J gene: TRBJ1-5; clone size: -; V gene: TRBV6-6; CDR3 protein: CVSSYSMVHPQHF; CDR3 DNA: TGTGTCAGCAGTTACTCGATGGTTCACCCCCAGCATTTT
D gene: -; J gene: TRBJ2-3; clone size: many; V gene: TRBV20-1; CDR3 protein: CSPKDPSTDTQYF; CDR3 DNA: TGCAGTCCTAAGGACCCCTCCACAGATACGCAGTATTTT
D gene: -; J gene: TRBJ2-1; clone size: -; V gene: TRBV10-2; CDR3 protein: CACSETAASYNEQFF; CDR3 DNA: TGCGCCTGCAGTGAAACGGCTGCCTCCTACAATGAGCAGTTCTTC
D gene: -; J gene: TRBJ2-6; clone size: once; V gene: TRBV5-6; CDR3 protein: CAGSSVCVLTF; CDR3 DNA: TGTGCCGGCAGCTCCGTGTGCGTCCTGACTTTC
D gene: -; J gene: TRBJ2-1; clone size: -; V gene: TRBV28; CDR3 protein: CASFGTIAFSKQFF; CDR3 DNA: TGTGCCAGCTTCGGGACAATCGCATTCAGTAAGCAGTTCTTC
D gene: TRBD2; J gene: TRBJ2-1; clone size: -; V gene: TRBV11-2; CDR3 protein: CASSSPGGSGFNEQFF; CDR3 DNA: TGTGCCAGCAGCTCCCCCGGCGGGAGTGGGTTCAATGAGCAGTTCTTC
D gene: -; J gene: TRBJ2-1; clone size: -; V gene: TRBV11-3; CDR3 protein: CASSLGEREQFF; CDR3 DNA: TGTGCCAGCAGCTTAGGCGAGCGGGAGCAGTTCTTC
D gene: -; J gene: TRBJ2-4; clone size: -; V gene: TRBV6-6; CDR3 protein: CASSYALKNTQYF; CDR3 DNA: TGTGCCAGCAGTTATGCGCTGAAAAACACTCAGTACTTC
D gene: -; J gene: TRBJ1-4; clone size: -; V gene: TRBV11-2; CDR3 protein: CASSLLTGRCEKLFF; CDR3 DNA: TGTGCCAGTAGCTTACTGACAGGCCGTTGTGAAAAACTGTTTTTT
D gene: -; J gene: TRBJ1-2; clone size: few; V gene: TRBV4-2; CDR3 protein: CASSQGARSPNDYTF; CDR3 DNA: TGTGCCAGCAGCCAGGGCGCCAGGAGCCCCAATGACTACACCTTC
D gene: -; J gene: TRBJ2-7; clone size: -; V gene: TRBV29-1; CDR3 protein: CGVAGAGGQYF; CDR3 DNA: TGCGGCGTTGCGGGCGCCGGCGGGCAGTACTTC
D gene: -; J gene: TRBJ2-3; clone size: -; V gene: TRBV6-2/TRBV6-3; CDR3 protein: CASSPRHRATGLTQYF; CDR3 DNA: TGTGCCAGCAGCCCTCGACACAGGGCAACAGGGCTTACGCAGTATTTT
D gene: TRBD1; J gene: TRBJ2-5; clone size: -; V gene: TRBV4-2; CDR3 protein: CASSQDGTGGQGTQYF; CDR3 DNA: TGTGCCAGCAGCCAAGACGGGACAGGGGGTCAAGGGACCCAATACTTC
D gene: -; J gene: TRBJ1-3; clone size: -; V gene: TRBV4-1; CDR3 protein: CVSAQLRTAGSGNTIYF; CDR3 DNA: TGCGTCAGCGCCCAACTAAGGACAGCAGGTTCTGGAAACACCATATATTTT
D gene: TRBD2; J gene: TRBJ2-3; clone size: -; V gene: TRBV4-3; CDR3 protein: CASSQDLTTGTSGRADTQYF; CDR3 DNA: TGCGCCAGCAGTCAAGATCTTACCACCGGGACTAGCGGGAGAGCAGATACGCAGTATTTT
D gene: TRBD2; J gene: TRBJ2-7; clone size: -; V gene: TRBV11-2; CDR3 protein: CASSSDGTSGRASYEKYF; CDR3 DNA: TGTGCCAGCAGCTCTGACGGGACTAGCGGGAGGGCTTCCTACGAGAAGTACTTC
D gene: TRBD1; J gene: TRBJ2-5; clone size: -; V gene: TRBV5-1; CDR3 protein: CTSSPDRVWQETQYF; CDR3 DNA: TGCACCAGCAGCCCGGACAGGGTGTGGCAAGAGACCCAGTACTTC
D gene: TRBD2; J gene: TRBJ2-7; clone size: -; V gene: TRBV11-2; CDR3 protein: CASSLREGRSSGPSTYEQYF; CDR3 DNA: TGTGCCAGCAGCTTGAGGGAGGGGAGGAGTAGCGGGCCCAGCACCTACGAGCAGTACTTC
D gene: TRBD1; J gene: TRBJ2-7; clone size: many; V gene: TRBV28; CDR3 protein: CASPPPDRVFHEQYF; CDR3 DNA: TGTGCCAGTCCGCCACCGGACAGGGTCTTCCACGAGCAGTACTTC
D gene: -; J gene: TRBJ2-1; clone size: few; V gene: TRBV12-3/TRBV12-4; CDR3 protein: CASIRRNEQFF; CDR3 DNA: TGTGCCAGCATCCGGCGCAATGAGCAGTTCTTC
D gene: -; J gene: TRBJ2-7; clone size: -; V gene: TRBV6-2/TRBV6-3; CDR3 protein: CDSSYSAWMKDEQYF; CDR3 DNA: TGTGACAGCAGTTATAGTGCATGGATGAAGGACGAGCAGTACTTC
D gene: -; J gene: TRBJ2-7; clone size: many; V gene: TRBV10-1; CDR3 protein: CASTAILGGEQYF; CDR3 DNA: TGCGCCAGCACCGCAATCCTAGGGGGCGAGCAGTACTTC
D gene: -; J gene: TRBJ2-7; clone size: once; V gene: TRBV11-2; CDR3 protein: CASSLPDETHRTYF; CDR3 DNA: TGTGCCAGCAGCCTTCCTGATGAAACTCATCGGACTTACTTC
D gene: -; J gene: TRBJ2-3; clone size: -; V gene: TRBV9; CDR3 protein: CASSVATEGGTQYF; CDR3 DNA: TGTGCCAGCAGCGTAGCAACGGAGGGGGGTACGCAGTATTTT
D gene: -; J gene: TRBJ1-1; clone size: -; V gene: TRBV28; CDR3 protein: CISRRTGIALNTEAFF; CDR3 DNA: TGTATCAGCAGGAGAACGGGGATAGCATTGAACACTGAAGCTTTCTTT
D gene: -; J gene: TRBJ2-1; clone size: few; V gene: TRBV1; CDR3 protein: CNSRQDAKVAGYEQFF; CDR3 DNA: TGCAACAGCAGACAAGACGCTAAAGTAGCGGGATATGAGCAGTTCTTC
D gene: -; J gene: TRBJ1-2; clone size: -; V gene: TRBV29-1; CDR3 protein: CSVYLARDYCYAF; CDR3 DNA: TGCAGCGTGTATCTTGCTCGCGACTATTGCTACGCCTTC